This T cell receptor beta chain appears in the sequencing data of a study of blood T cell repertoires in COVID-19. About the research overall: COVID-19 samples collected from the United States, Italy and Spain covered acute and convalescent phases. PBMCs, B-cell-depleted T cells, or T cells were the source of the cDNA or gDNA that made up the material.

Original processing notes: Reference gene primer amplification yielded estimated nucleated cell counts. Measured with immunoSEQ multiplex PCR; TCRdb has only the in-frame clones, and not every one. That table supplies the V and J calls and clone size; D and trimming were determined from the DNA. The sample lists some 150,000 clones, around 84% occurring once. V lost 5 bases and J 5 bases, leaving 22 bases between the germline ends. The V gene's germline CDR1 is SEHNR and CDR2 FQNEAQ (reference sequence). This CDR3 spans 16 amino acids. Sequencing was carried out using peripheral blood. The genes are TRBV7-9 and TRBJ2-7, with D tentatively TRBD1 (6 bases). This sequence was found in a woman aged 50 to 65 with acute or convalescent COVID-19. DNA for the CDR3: TGTGCCAGCAGCCAAAGGCTCGATTCAAAGGGGGACGAGCAGTACTTC. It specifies CASSQRLDSKGDEQYF.